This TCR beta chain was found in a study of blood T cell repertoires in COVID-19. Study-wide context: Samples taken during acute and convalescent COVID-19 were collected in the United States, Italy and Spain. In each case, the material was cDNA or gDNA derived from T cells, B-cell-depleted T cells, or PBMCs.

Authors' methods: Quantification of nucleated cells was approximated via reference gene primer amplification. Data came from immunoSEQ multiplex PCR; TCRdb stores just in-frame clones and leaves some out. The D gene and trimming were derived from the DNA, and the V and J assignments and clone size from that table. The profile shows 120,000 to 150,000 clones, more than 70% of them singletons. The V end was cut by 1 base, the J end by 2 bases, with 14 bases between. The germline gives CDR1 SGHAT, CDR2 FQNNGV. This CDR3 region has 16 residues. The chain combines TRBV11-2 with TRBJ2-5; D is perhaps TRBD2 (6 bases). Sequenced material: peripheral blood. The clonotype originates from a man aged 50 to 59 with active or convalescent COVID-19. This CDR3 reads CASSLAGGLPQETQYF. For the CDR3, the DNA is TGTGCCAGCAGCTTAGCCGGGGGACTGCCACAAGAGACCCAGTACTTC.